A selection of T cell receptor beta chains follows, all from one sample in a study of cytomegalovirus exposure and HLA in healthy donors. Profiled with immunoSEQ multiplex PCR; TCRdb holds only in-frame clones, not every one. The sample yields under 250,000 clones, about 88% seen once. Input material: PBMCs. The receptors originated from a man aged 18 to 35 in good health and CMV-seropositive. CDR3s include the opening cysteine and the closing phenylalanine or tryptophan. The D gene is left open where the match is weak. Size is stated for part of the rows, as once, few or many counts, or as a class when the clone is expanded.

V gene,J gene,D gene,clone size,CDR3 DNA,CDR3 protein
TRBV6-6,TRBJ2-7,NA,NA,TGTGCCAGCAGGGATCGGGACAAAACCTACGAGCAGTACTTC,CASRDRDKTYEQYF
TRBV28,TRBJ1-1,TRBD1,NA,TGTGCCAGCAGCCCACGGACAGGGGGGATGTTTGGGGCTTTCTTT,CASSPRTGGMFGAFF
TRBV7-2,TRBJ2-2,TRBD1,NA,TGTGCCAGCAGGGGGGGACAGGCAAGCACCGGGGAGCTGTTTTTT,CASRGGQASTGELFF
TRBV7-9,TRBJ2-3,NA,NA,TGTGCCAGCAGCTTAGATCGGACAGATACGCAGTATTTT,CASSLDRTDTQYF
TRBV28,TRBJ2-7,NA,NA,TGTGCCAGCAGTTTATTTTCCGAGCAGTACTTC,CASSLFSEQYF
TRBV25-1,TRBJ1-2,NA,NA,TGTGCCAGCAGAGGGGACGTATCATATGGCTACACCTTC,CASRGDVSYGYTF
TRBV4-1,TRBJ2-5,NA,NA,TGCGCCAGCAGCCAAGATTTTCGTAGCACCCAGTACTTC,CASSQDFRSTQYF
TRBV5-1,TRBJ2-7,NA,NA,TGCGCCAGCAGCTTGGGGGACAAGCCTTCCTACGAGCAGTACTTC,CASSLGDKPSYEQYF
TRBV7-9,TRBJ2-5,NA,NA,TGTGCCAGCAGCCCCCCCATGGGGCGGAGAGAGACCCAGTACTTC,CASSPPMGRRETQYF
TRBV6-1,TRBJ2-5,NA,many,TGTGCCAGCAGTGCCTCGCGGGGCTGGGAGACCCAGTACTTC,CASSASRGWETQYF
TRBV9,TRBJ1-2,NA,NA,TGTGCCAGCAGCGGATCCGGGGTAGGTCTCTATGGCTACACCTTC,CASSGSGVGLYGYTF
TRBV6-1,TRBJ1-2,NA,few,TGTGCCAGCACCCCGGGGAAGGGGTACACCTTC,CASTPGKGYTF
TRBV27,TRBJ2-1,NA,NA,TGTGCCAGCAGGATACTACCTAGCTCCTACAATGAGCAGTTCTTC,CASRILPSSYNEQFF
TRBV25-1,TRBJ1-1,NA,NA,TGTGCCATGAGGACCCCGAACACTGAAGCTTTCTTT,CAMRTPNTEAFF
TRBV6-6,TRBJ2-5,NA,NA,TGTGCCAGCAGCCCGGGGCCCGGGCACCAAGAGACCCAGTACTTC,CASSPGPGHQETQYF
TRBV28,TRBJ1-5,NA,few,TGTGCCAGCAGTTCCACACAGGGTGCCCAAAATCAGCCCCAGCATTTT,CASSSTQGAQNQPQHF
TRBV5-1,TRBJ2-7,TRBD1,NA,TGCGCCAGCAGCCGTCCGGGACAGAACTACGAGCAGTACTTC,CASSRPGQNYEQYF
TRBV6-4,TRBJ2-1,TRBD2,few,TGTGCCAGCAGTGACTCCGTTAGGACTAGCGGTGAGCAGTTCTTC,CASSDSVRTSGEQFF
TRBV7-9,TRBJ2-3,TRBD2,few,TGTGCCAGCAGCTCAGCTCCTAGCGGGAGGACCACAGATACGCAGTATTTT,CASSSAPSGRTTDTQYF
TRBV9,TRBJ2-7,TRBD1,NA,TGTGCCAGCAGCGTAGCTCCAGGACAGGGTTACGAGCAGTACTTC,CASSVAPGQGYEQYF
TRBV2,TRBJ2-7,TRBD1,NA,TGTGCCAGCAGTGAACTCAGGACAGGGGGCGGCGAGCAGTACTTC,CASSELRTGGGEQYF
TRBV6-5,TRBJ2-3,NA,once,TGTGCCAGCAGTTACTCTCGGGGGGCGGGAGCAGATACGCAGTATTTT,CASSYSRGAGADTQYF
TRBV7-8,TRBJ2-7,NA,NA,TGTGCCAGCAGCTTGACACCCCTTGCATCCTACGAGCAGTACTTC,CASSLTPLASYEQYF
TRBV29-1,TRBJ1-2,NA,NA,TGCAGCGTTGAAGATTCCCAGGGAGGCTACACCTTC,CSVEDSQGGYTF
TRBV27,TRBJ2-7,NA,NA,TGTGCCAGCAGTTTAGCCCCCTGGTACGAGCAGTACTTC,CASSLAPWYEQYF
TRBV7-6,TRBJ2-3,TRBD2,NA,TGTGCCAGCAGCCTTAGCGGGAGTGGGGATACGCAGTATTTT,CASSLSGSGDTQYF
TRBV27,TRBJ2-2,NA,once,TGTGCCAGCAGGAGAGACAGGATCGGAACCGGGGAGCTGTTTTTT,CASRRDRIGTGELFF
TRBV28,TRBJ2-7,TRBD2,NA,TGTGCCAGCAGCTCTAGCGGGAGTTCTCACTCCTACGAGCAGTACTTC,CASSSSGSSHSYEQYF
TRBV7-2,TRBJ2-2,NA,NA,TGTGCCAGCACCGGGGTGGTCACCGGGGAGCTGTTTTTT,CASTGVVTGELFF
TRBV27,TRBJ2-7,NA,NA,TGTGCCAGCAGTTTATCGGCGTGGGGGGCCGGCGAGCAGTACTTC,CASSLSAWGAGEQYF
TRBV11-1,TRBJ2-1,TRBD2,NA,TGTGCCAGCAGCGGACTAGCGGGAGGACCCCCCTCGGAGCAGTTCTTC,CASSGLAGGPPSEQFF
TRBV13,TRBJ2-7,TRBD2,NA,TGTGCCAGCAGTTATGGGACTAGCGGGACCTACGAGCAGTACTTC,CASSYGTSGTYEQYF
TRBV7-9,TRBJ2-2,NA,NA,TGTGCCAGCAGCTTTTCCGCGATCACCGGGGAGCTGTTTTTT,CASSFSAITGELFF
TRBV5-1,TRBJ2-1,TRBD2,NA,TGCGCCAGCAGCCTGACTAGCGGCTCCTACAATGAGCAGTTCTTC,CASSLTSGSYNEQFF
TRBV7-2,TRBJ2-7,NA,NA,TGTGCCAGCAGCTTAGGACTAGACTACGAGCAGTACTTC,CASSLGLDYEQYF
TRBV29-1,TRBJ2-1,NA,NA,TGCAGCGTTGAACACCCAGGGACAAGGGGCTACAATGAGCAGTTCTTC,CSVEHPGTRGYNEQFF
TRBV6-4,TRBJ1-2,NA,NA,TGTGCCAGCAGTCCGGGGCACCCTAACTATGGCTACACCTTC,CASSPGHPNYGYTF
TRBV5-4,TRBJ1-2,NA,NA,TGTGCCAGCAGCTTTGGCCGGACAGACAACTATGGCTACACCTTC,CASSFGRTDNYGYTF
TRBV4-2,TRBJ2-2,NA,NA,TGTGCCAGCAGCCAAAATAACAGAGACACCGGGGAGCTGTTTTTT,CASSQNNRDTGELFF
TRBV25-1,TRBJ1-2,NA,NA,TGTGCCAGCAGTGAAGCAGGGCTCGTAGACTATGGCTACACCTTC,CASSEAGLVDYGYTF
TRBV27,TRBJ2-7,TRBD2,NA,TGTGCCAGCAGCCGGACTAGCTCGGCCTACGAGCAGTACTTC,CASSRTSSAYEQYF
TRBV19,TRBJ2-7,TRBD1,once,TGTGCCAGCCGCCGGACAGGGGGCGTATATGACGAGCAGTACTTC,CASRRTGGVYDEQYF
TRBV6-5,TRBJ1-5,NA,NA,TGTGCCAGCAGTTACTCGAACGATCAGCCCCAGCATTTT,CASSYSNDQPQHF
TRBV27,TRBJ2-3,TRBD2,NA,TGTGCCAGCAGTTCCCGGAAACGACTAGCGGGAGCAATAGATACGCAGTATTTT,CASSSRKRLAGAIDTQYF
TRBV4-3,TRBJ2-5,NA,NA,TGCGCCAGCAGCCAGCTGGCTACGGTTGAAGAGACCCAGTACTTC,CASSQLATVEETQYF
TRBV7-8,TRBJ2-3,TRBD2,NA,TGTGCCAGCAGCCCCGGGACTAGCGGGCCTTTCACAGATACGCAGTATTTT,CASSPGTSGPFTDTQYF
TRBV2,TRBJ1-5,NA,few,TGTGCCAGCAGTGAAACAGGGAGCAATCAGCCCCAGCATTTT,CASSETGSNQPQHF